What follows are 19 T cell receptor beta chains derived from one specimen sequenced in a study of tissue T cells after allogeneic stem cell transplantation. The table came from immunoSEQ multiplex PCR; TCRdb's copy has only in-frame clones and leaves some out. The sample has about 550 clones; around 83% are singletons. Sequenced material: liver tissue, taken at autopsy. These receptors came from a male patient between 40 and 69 years old with steroid-refractory graft-versus-host disease after an allogeneic stem cell transplant. The T cells may come from the graft donor.

V usage is TRBV4-3 and J usage is TRBJ2-7; D is possibly TRBD1 (5 bases). The CDR3 consists of 13 residues. Germline loops: CDR1 LGHNA, CDR2 YSLEER. Trimming removed 2 bases at V and 5 bases at J, with 10 bases between. CDR3 nucleotides: TGCGCCAGCAGCCAACGCAGGGCAGACGAGCAGTACTTC. This codes for CASSQRRADEQYF.

The chain has TRBV27 and TRBJ2-3; no clear D gene. Germline V gene sequence: CDR1 MNHEY, CDR2 SMNVEV (reference sequence). V was trimmed by 6 bases and J by 4 bases, leaving 8 bases between them. This CDR3 is built from 12 residues. This CDR3 is CASSILPDTQYF. CDR3 in DNA: TGTGCCAGCAGCATCCTGCCAGATACGCAGTATTTT.

The rearrangement uses TRBV6-2 or TRBV6-3 and TRBJ2-7; the match to TRBD1 covers 10 bases. The length of the CDR3 is 15 residues. Germline lookup yields CDR1 MNHEY and CDR2 SVGEGT. J lost 4 bases, V lost 5 bases, and 8 bases had no gene match. Written as DNA, the CDR3 is TGTGCCAGCAGTCCCCGTGGGACAGGGGTTTACGAGCAGTACTTC. Translation gives CASSPRGTGVYEQYF.

This clone has a handful of counts. In DNA, the CDR3 is TGTGCCAGCAGCTTAAGGGTTCCCCGGGACCCAACCTACGAGCAGTACTTC. Amino acids: CASSLRVPRDPTYEQYF. V is TRBV7-6 and J is TRBJ2-7, with D possibly called TRBD1 or TRBD2 (5 bases each). The CDR3 is made up of 17 amino acids. The germline gives CDR1 SGHVS, CDR2 FNYEAQ. V gave up 2 bases and J gave up 2 bases, with 19 bases separating them.

This rearrangement joins TRBV5-1 to TRBJ1-2, with a tentative D call TRBD1 (5 bases). Germline assignment: CDR1 SGHRS and CDR2 YFSETQ. The CDR3 totals 16 residues. V was trimmed by 0 bases and J by 7 bases, leaving 19 bases between them. The CDR3 protein is CASSLAGIWGPSGYTF. The DNA for the CDR3 is TGCGCCAGCAGCTTGGCGGGGATTTGGGGACCTTCTGGCTACACCTTC.

J is TRBJ1-2 and V is TRBV27; D is unclear. CDR1 and CDR2 (germline): MNHEY, SMNVEV (reference sequence). CDR3 length: 16 residues. Trimming removed 4 bases at V and 4 bases at J, with 19 bases between. CDR3 in amino acids: CASSSSGSSFPYGYTF. CDR3 DNA sequence: TGTGCCAGCAGTTCTTCCGGATCCTCCTTCCCCTATGGCTACACCTTC.

This clone occurred a few times. V and J are TRBV2 and TRBJ2-7; D unresolved. Trimming stripped 4 bases from V and 6 bases from J, with 13 bases between. Germline V gives CDR1 SNHLY, CDR2 FYNNEI. The CDR3 length is 13 residues. The CDR3 here is CASSVSSRLEQYF. CDR3 bases: TGTGCCAGCAGTGTGTCTAGTCGTCTCGAGCAGTACTTC.

V gene TRBV24-1 combines with J gene TRBJ2-3; D is tentatively TRBD1 or TRBD2 (6 bases each). Germline assignment: CDR1 KGHDR and CDR2 SFDVKD. V was trimmed by 0 bases and J by 4 bases, leaving 22 bases between them. The CDR3 sequence is 19 residues long. CDR3 amino acids: CATSDLPRGGRLIADTQYF. The CDR3 coding sequence is TGTGCCACCAGTGATTTGCCCCGTGGGGGGCGTTTAATCGCAGATACGCAGTATTTT.

The CDR3 loop reads CASSRGSGTGRQQYF. Written as DNA, the CDR3 is TGTGCCAGCAGTCGAGGGTCCGGGACAGGGCGGCAGCAGTACTTC. V and J are TRBV27 and TRBJ2-7; 9 positions agree with TRBD1. The CDR3 contains 15 residues. Germline V gene sequence: CDR1 MNHEY, CDR2 SMNVEV (reference sequence). With 5 bases clipped from V and 8 bases from J, the junction kept 13 bases outside the gene matches.

The V and J genes are TRBV27 and TRBJ2-3; 9 bases are shared with TRBD2. J lost 4 bases, V lost 4 bases, and 15 bases had no gene match. This CDR3 spans 18 amino acids. The germline gives CDR1 MNHEY, CDR2 SMNVEV (reference sequence). CDR3 coding DNA: TGTGCCAGCAGTTCTGGTTTAGCGGGGGCACAACAAGCAGATACGCAGTATTTT. It encodes CASSSGLAGAQQADTQYF.

The J gene is TRBJ2-4, the V gene TRBV3-1 (or the pseudogene TRBV3-2); D is perhaps TRBD2 (5 bases). CDR1 LGHDT and CDR2 YNNKEL come from the germline V gene (reference sequence). The CDR3 spans 17 residues. V gave up 5 bases and J gave up 5 bases, with 22 bases separating them. DNA for the CDR3: TGTGCCAGCAGCAATCGGGATCCCATTTGCAAAGAAAACATTCAGTACTTC. Protein sequence: CASSNRDPICKENIQYF.

The CDR3 DNA follows: TGTGCCAGTAGGCTCGGGACAGGCTTCTGGGGCTACACCTTC. Protein sequence: CASRLGTGFWGYTF. This chain links TRBV19 with TRBJ1-2; 8 nucleotides agree with TRBD1. V was pared by 6 bases and J by 8 bases, with 11 bases of the junction left unmatched. The CDR3 length is 14 residues. Germline values: CDR1 LNHDA, CDR2 SQIVND (reference sequence).

The chain employs TRBV9 and TRBJ2-7, with D perhaps TRBD1 or TRBD2 (5 bases each). Trimming removed 2 bases from V and 2 bases from J, with 14 bases in between. CDR3 length: 15 amino acids. Germline V gives CDR1 SGDLS, CDR2 YYNGEE. The CDR3 region has the DNA TGTGCCAGCAGCGTTGGGGGAGAAGGCACCTACGAGCAGTACTTC. This encodes CASSVGGEGTYEQYF.

The rearrangement uses TRBV7-2 and TRBJ2-7, with D uncertain. V shed 4 bases and J shed 0 bases, with 7 bases lying between them. Germline CDR1 reads SGHTA; CDR2 reads FQGNSA. The CDR3 has 13 amino acids. The CDR3 reads CASSYGFSYEQYF. CDR3 nucleotide sequence: TGTGCCAGCAGCTACGGGTTCTCCTACGAGCAGTACTTC. Based on the CDR3 plus reference TRBV7-2 and TRBJ2-7, the full variable domain is GAGVSQSPSNKVTEKGKDVELRCDPISGHTALYWYRQSLGQGLEFLIYFQGNSAPDKSGLPSDRFSAERTGGSVSTLTIQRTQQEDSAVYLCASSYGFSYEQYFGPGTRLTVT.

The chain couples TRBV19 to TRBJ2-1; D possibly corresponds to TRBD1 (5 bases). V was clipped by 10 bases and J by 3 bases, with 16 bases between them. Per germline, CDR1 LNHDA and CDR2 SQIVND (reference sequence). The CDR3 is 14 residues long. The CDR3: CATAWQGFYNEQFF. For the CDR3, the DNA is TGTGCCACCGCATGGCAGGGATTCTACAATGAGCAGTTCTTC. The variable domain in full, with the rest retrieved from reference TRBV19 and TRBJ2-1, is DGGITQSPKYLFRKEGQNVTLSCEQNLNHDAMYWYRQDPGQGLRLIYYSQIVNDFQKGDIAEGYSVSREKKESFPLTVTSAQKNPTAFYLCATAWQGFYNEQFFGPGTRLTVL.

This clone was seen a handful of times. The genes are TRBV2 and TRBJ1-2; TRBD1 matches at 8 bases. V shed 5 bases and J 6 bases; nucleotides not matched to a gene: 5. The CDR3 contains 13 residues. From germline, CDR1 is SNHLY and CDR2 FYNNEI. Here the CDR3 DNA reads TGTGCCAGCAGTTCGGACAGGGAGGATGGCTACACCTTC. This sequence encodes CASSSDREDGYTF.

The rearrangement links TRBV7-8 to TRBJ1-3; D unresolved. The length of the CDR3 is 14 residues. Germline lookup yields CDR1 SGHVS and CDR2 FQNEAQ. V dropped 5 bases and J dropped 0 bases, with 8 bases sitting between them. The CDR3 DNA sequence: TGTGCCAGCAGCGAACAGACCTCTGGAAACACCATATATTTT. Protein product: CASSEQTSGNTIYF.

The rearrangement uses TRBV19 and TRBJ1-1; 9 nucleotides agree with TRBD1. The trim removed 6 bases at V and 3 bases at J, leaving 8 bases unmatched. Germline V gene data show CDR1 as LNHDA and CDR2 as SQIVND (reference sequence). CDR3 size: 15 residues. Here the CDR3 DNA reads TGTGCCAGTAGGGAACAGGGGGCGCGAGACACTGAAGCTTTCTTT. Translated, it gives CASREQGARDTEAFF.

The J gene is TRBJ1-1, the V gene TRBV10-3; the D gene is possibly TRBD1 (6 bases). Deletions cut 3 bases from V and 0 bases from J, with 14 bases between. Germline V lookup: CDR1 ENHRY, CDR2 SYGVKD. CDR3 size: 16 residues. CDR3 bases: TGTGCCATCAGTGACGGGACACCCAACATGAACACTGAAGCTTTCTTT. Residues: CAISDGTPNMNTEAFF.